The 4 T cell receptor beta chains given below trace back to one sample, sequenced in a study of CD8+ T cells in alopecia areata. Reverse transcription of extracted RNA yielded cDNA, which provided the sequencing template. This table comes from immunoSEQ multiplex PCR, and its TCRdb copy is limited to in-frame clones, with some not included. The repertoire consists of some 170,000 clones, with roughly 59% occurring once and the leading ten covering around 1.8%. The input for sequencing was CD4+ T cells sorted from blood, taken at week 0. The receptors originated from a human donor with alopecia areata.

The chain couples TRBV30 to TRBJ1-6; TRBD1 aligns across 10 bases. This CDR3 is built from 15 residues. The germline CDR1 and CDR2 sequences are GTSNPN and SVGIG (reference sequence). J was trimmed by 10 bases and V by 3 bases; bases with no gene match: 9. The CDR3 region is CAWSPRGQGNSPLHF. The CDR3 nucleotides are TGTGCCTGGAGCCCACGGGGACAGGGGAACTCACCCCTCCACTTT.

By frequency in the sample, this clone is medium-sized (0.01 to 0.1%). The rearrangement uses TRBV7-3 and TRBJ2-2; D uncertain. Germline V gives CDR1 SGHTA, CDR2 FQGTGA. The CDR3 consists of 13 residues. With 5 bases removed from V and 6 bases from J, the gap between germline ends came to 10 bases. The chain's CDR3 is CASSLSQPGELFF. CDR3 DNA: TGTGCCAGCAGCCTAAGTCAGCCCGGGGAGCTGTTTTTT.

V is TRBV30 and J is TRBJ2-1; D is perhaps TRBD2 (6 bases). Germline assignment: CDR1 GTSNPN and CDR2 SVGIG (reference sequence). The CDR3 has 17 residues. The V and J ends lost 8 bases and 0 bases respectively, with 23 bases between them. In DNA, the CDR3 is TGTGCCGTGGCGGGACTGAAAACCCGGAGCTCCTACAATGAGCAGTTCTTC. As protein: CAVAGLKTRSSYNEQFF.

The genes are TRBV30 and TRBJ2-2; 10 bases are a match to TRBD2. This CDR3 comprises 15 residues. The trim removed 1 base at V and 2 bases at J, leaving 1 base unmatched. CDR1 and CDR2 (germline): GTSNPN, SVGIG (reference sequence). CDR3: CAWSGTSGNTGELFF. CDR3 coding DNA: TGTGCCTGGAGTGGGACTAGCGGTAACACCGGGGAGCTGTTTTTT.